This T cell receptor beta chain was documented in a study of T cell responses to AZD1222 COVID-19 vaccine. The study's findings and limits: Baseline serology detected seropositivity in only six or seven AZD1222 recipients. After two AZD1222 doses, spike-specific TCR breadth and depth rose versus day 0.

Sequencing used immunoSEQ multiplex PCR; TCRdb keeps in-frame clones, though not all of them. Here the sample spans some 140,000 clones, around 90% being singletons. In its sample, this clone was seen a few times. Its target is not known. The V gene's germline CDR1 is MNHEY and CDR2 SVGEGT. CDR3 length: 14 residues. The V end was cut by 5 bases, the J end by 8 bases, with 18 bases between. The specimen was peripheral blood, collected on day 0 of AZD1222 vaccination. The genes are TRBV6-2 or TRBV6-3 and TRBJ1-1; perhaps TRBD1 as D (6 bases). The receptor's source is an adult in good health. The CDR3 DNA is TGTGCCAGCAGTCGGGACATAGGAGGGAGCGAAGCTTTCTTT. This codes for CASSRDIGGSEAFF.